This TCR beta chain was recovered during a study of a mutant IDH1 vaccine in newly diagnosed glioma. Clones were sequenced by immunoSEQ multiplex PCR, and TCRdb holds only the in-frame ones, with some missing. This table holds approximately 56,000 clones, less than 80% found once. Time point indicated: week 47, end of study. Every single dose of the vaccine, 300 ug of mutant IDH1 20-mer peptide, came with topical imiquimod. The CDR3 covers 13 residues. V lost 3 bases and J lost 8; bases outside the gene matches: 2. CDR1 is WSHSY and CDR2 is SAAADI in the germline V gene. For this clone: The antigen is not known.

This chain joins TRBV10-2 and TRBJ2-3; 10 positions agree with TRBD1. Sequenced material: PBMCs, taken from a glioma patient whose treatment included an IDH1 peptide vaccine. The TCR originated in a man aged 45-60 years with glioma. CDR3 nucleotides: TGCGCCAGCAGTGAAGGGACAGGGGCTACGCAGTATTTT. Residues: CASSEGTGATQYF.